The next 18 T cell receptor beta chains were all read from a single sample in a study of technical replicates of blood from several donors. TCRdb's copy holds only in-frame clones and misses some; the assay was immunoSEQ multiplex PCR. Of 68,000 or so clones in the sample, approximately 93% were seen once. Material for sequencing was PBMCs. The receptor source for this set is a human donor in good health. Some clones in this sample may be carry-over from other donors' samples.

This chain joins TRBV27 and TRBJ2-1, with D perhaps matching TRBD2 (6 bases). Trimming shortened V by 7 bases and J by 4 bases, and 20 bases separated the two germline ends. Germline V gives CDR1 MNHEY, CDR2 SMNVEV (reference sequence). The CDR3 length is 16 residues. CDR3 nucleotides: TGTGCCAGCACTCCCTCGGGGACTCGAGCTTACAATGAGCAGTTCTTC. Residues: CASTPSGTRAYNEQFF.

The CDR3 protein is CASSFQTGGNQPQHF. The CDR3, as DNA: TGTGCCAGCAGCTTCCAGACAGGGGGAAATCAGCCCCAGCATTTT. The genes are TRBV7-8 and TRBJ1-5; 9 positions match TRBD1. Looked up from germline, CDR1 is SGHVS and CDR2 is FQNEAQ. This CDR3 has 15 amino acids. V shed 3 bases and J 4 bases; nucleotides not matched to a gene: 4. Full variable domain (remainder filled in from reference TRBV7-8 and TRBJ1-5): GAGVSQSPRYKVAKRGQDVALRCDPISGHVSLFWYQQALGQGPEFLTYFQNEAQLDKSGLPSDRFFAERPEGSVSTLKIQRTQQEDSAVYLCASSFQTGGNQPQHFGDGTRLSIL.

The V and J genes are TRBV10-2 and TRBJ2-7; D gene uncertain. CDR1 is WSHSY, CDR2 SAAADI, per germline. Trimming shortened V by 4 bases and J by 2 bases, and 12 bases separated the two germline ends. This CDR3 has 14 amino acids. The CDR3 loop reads CASSGQKFPYEQYF. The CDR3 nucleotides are TGCGCCAGCAGTGGGCAGAAGTTTCCCTACGAGCAGTACTTC.

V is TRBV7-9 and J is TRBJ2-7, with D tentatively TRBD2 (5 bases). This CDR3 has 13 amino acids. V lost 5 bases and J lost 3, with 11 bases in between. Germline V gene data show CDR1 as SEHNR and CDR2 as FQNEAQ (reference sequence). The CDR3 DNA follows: TGTGCCAGCAGCCAGGCCGGGATCTACGAGCAGTACTTC. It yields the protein CASSQAGIYEQYF.

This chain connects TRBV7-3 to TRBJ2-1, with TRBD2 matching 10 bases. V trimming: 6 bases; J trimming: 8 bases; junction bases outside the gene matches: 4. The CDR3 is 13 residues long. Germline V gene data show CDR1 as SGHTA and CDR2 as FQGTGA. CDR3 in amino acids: CASRASGSYEQFF. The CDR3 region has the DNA TGTGCCAGCAGGGCTAGCGGGAGCTATGAGCAGTTCTTC. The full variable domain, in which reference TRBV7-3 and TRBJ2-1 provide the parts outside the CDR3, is GAGVSQTPSNKVTEKGKYVELRCDPISGHTALYWYRQSLGQGPEFLIYFQGTGAADDSGLPNDRFFAVRPEGSVSTLKIQRTERGDSAVYLCASRASGSYEQFFGPGTRLTVL.

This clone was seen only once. The CDR3 sequence: CASSSGLAGPDTQYF. CDR3 sequence (DNA): TGCGCCAGCAGCTCGGGACTAGCGGGGCCAGATACGCAGTATTTT. V and J are TRBV5-1 and TRBJ2-3, with 13 bases fitting TRBD2. The ends lost 3 bases at V and 4 bases at J; junction bases unmatched: 2. Germline V CDR1 and CDR2: SGHRS, YFSETQ. The CDR3 has 15 residues. The full variable domain, its missing parts supplied by reference TRBV5-1 and TRBJ2-3, is KAGVTQTPRYLIKTRGQQVTLSCSPISGHRSVSWYQQTPGQGLQFLFEYFSETQRNKGNFPGRFSGRQFSNSRSEMNVSTLELGDSALYLCASSSGLAGPDTQYFGPGTRLTVL.

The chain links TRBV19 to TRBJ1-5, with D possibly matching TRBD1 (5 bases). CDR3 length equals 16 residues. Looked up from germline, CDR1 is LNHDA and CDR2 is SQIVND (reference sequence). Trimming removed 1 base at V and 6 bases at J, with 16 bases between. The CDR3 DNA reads TGTGCCAGTAGTATAGTTCGCGGGGGTTGGGGTCAGCCCCAGCATTTT. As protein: CASSIVRGGWGQPQHF.

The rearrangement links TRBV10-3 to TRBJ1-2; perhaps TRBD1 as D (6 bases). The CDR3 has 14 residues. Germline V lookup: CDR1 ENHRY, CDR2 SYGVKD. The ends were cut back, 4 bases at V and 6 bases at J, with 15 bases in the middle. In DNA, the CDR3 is TGTGCCATCAGTGTTCGGGACAACCTCGATGGCTACACCTTC. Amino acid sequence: CAISVRDNLDGYTF.

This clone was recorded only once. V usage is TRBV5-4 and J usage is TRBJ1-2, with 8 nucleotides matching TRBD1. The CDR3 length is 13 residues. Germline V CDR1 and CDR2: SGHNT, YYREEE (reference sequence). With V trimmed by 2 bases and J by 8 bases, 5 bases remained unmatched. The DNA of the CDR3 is TGTGCCAGCAGCTTTACGACAGGGGAGGGCTACACCTTC. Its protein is CASSFTTGEGYTF.

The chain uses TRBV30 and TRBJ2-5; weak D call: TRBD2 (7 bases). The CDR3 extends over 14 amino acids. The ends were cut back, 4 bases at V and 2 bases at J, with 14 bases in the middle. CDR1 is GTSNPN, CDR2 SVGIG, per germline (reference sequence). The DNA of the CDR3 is TGTGCCTGGACTAGGGGGGGAGCACAAGAGACCCAGTACTTC. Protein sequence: CAWTRGGAQETQYF.

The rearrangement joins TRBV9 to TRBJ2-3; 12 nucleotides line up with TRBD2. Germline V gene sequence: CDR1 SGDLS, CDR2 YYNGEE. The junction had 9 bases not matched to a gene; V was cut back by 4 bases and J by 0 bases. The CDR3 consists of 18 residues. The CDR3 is CASSFTGLAGVSTDTQYF. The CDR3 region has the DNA TGTGCCAGCAGCTTCACGGGACTAGCGGGTGTTAGCACAGATACGCAGTATTTT.

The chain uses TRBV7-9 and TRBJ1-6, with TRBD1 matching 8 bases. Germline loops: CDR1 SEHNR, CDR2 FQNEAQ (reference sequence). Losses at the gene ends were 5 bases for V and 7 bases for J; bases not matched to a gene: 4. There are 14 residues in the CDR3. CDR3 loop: CASSMTGDNSPLHF. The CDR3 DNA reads TGTGCCAGCAGCATGACAGGGGACAATTCACCCCTCCACTTT.

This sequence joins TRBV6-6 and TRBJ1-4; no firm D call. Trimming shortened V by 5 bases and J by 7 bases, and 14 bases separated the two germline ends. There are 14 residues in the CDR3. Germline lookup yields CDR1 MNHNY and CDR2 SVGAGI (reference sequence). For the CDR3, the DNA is TGTGCCAGCAGTCGAGGGTGGGTTGGTGAAAAACTGTTTTTT. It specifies CASSRGWVGEKLFF.

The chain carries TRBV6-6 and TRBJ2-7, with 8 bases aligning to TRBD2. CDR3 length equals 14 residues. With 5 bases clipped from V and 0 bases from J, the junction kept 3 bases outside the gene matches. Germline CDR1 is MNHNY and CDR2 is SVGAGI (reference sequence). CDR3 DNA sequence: TGTGCCAGCAGTCTAGCGGGTACCTCCTACGAGCAGTACTTC. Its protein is CASSLAGTSYEQYF.

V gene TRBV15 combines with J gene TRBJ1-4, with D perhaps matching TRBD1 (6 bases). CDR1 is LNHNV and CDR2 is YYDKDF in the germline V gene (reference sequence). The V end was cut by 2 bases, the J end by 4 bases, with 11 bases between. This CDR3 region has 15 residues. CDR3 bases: TGTGCCACCAGCAGAAGGGACACAGATAATGAAAAACTGTTTTTT. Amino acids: CATSRRDTDNEKLFF.

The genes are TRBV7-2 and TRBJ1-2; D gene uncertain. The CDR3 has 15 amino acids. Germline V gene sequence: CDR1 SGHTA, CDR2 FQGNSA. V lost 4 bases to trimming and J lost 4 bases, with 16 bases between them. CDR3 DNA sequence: TGTGCCAGCAGCTCCTTTATGGCTGGCGGCTATGGCTACACCTTC. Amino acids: CASSSFMAGGYGYTF.

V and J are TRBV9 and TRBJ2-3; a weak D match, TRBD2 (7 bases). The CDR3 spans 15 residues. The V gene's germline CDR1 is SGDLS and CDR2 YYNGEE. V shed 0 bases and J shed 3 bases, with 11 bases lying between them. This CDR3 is CASSVVGGPTDTQYF. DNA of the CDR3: TGTGCCAGCAGCGTAGTCGGGGGGCCAACAGATACGCAGTATTTT.

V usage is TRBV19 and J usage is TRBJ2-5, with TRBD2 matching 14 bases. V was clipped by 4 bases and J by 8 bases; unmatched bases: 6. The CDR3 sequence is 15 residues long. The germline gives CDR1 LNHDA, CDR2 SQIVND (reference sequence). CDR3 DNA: TGTGCCAGTAGTACCGGGACTAGCGGGAGTGAAACCCAGTACTTC. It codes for CASSTGTSGSETQYF.